This entry describes one T cell receptor beta chain. V shed 3 bases, J shed 2 bases, and the junction held 4 bases outside the gene matches. Per germline, CDR1 LGHDT and CDR2 YNNKEL (reference sequence). The CDR3 runs 16 residues. The sample belongs to a study of CD8 T cells in Susac syndrome. The RNA input was about 0.5 to 1 ug, and it was reverse transcribed with random hexamers. One entry per CDR3 protein, called by TCRdb with MiXCR from the immunoSEQ multiplex PCR reads. The sample has hundreds of thousands of distinct CDR3 sequences; 95% are singletons. TEMRA cells were FACS-enriched, and CD8+ and CD4+ T cells were isolated negatively.

This sequence joins TRBV3-1 and TRBJ2-1, with 10 bases identical to TRBD2. The material sequenced was CD4+ T cells from PBMCs. The sequence derives from a human donor with multiple sclerosis. CDR3 amino acids: CASSHVLAGPYNEQFF. In nucleotides, the CDR3 is TGTGCCAGCAGCCACGTACTAGCGGGACCCTACAATGAGCAGTTCTTC.